The rows below give T cell receptor beta chains drawn from one sample of a study of blood T cell repertoires in COVID-19. The protocol was immunoSEQ multiplex PCR, while the TCRdb copy is restricted to in-frame clones and leaves out a portion. The repertoire has approximately 260,000 clones, around 91% of them found once; the top ten carry around 2.3%. Source material: peripheral blood. The receptors come from a woman in her sixties with COVID-19, enrolled during active disease. The CDR3 runs from the conserved cysteine through the conserved F or W.

V,J,CDR3
TRBV7-2,TRBJ2-7,CASSQDRGGYYEQYF
TRBV30,TRBJ1-6,CAWTRANSPLHF
TRBV4-1,TRBJ2-7,CASSPLGGLHEQYF
TRBV5-6,TRBJ1-2,CASRPRQGANGYTF
TRBV19,TRBJ2-7,CASSIRRGGQVYEQYF
TRBV2,TRBJ1-6,CASTTGGNSPLHF
TRBV7-9,TRBJ1-3,CASSQRQGTGNTIYF
TRBV6-5,TRBJ1-1,CASSYSSRGTEAFF
TRBV6-1,TRBJ1-2,CASSEQTTYRHNYGYTF
TRBV25-1,TRBJ1-3,CASSEGGSGGNTIYF
TRBV7-9,TRBJ1-2,CASSRLSTGDYGYTF
TRBV6-2/TRBV6-3,TRBJ2-2,CASSVARTSGSGELFF
TRBV5-1,TRBJ2-1,CASSLAVEPNEQFF
TRBV29-1,TRBJ1-1,CSVGRRNTEAFF
TRBV3-1/TRBV3-2,TRBJ1-2,CASSQGVSEVRVYGYTF
TRBV6-5,TRBJ1-3,CASSYSRGNTIYF
TRBV19,TRBJ1-5,CASKGQGVSSNQPQHF
TRBV6-2/TRBV6-3,TRBJ2-4,CASSYNTIQYF
TRBV11-3,TRBJ2-7,CASSSGLASYEQYF
TRBV29-1,TRBJ2-1,CSAPRDRGTNEQFF
TRBV7-2,TRBJ2-2,CASSFIYTGELFF
TRBV6-5,TRBJ2-7,CASRGTGRYEQYF
TRBV10-3,TRBJ2-1,CAISESGGGANNEQFF
TRBV6-2/TRBV6-3,TRBJ1-5,CASSLGPGQPQHF
TRBV15,TRBJ2-7,CATSRRDRYEQYF
TRBV10-3,TRBJ2-7,CAISAKTGGYYEQYF
TRBV2,TRBJ2-7,CASSYTYEQYF
TRBV5-1,TRBJ1-2,CASSLEPQGGYGYTF
TRBV29-1,TRBJ2-1,CSVFLLAAIPYNEQFF
TRBV13,TRBJ2-3,CASSLPSGITDTQYF
TRBV6-5,TRBJ1-2,CASSRTRANYGYTF
TRBV7-3,TRBJ2-1,CASSFGTGANEQFF
TRBV5-1,TRBJ1-4,CASSLGRGEKLFF
TRBV27,TRBJ2-1,CASGTGVSYNEQFF
TRBV5-1,TRBJ1-4,CASSRDRGEEKLFF
TRBV10-3,TRBJ2-7,CAISERDSQRVAF
TRBV3-1/TRBV3-2,TRBJ1-2,CASSSGSWGRNYGYTF
TRBV2,TRBJ1-4,CASKWDTTNEKLFF
TRBV27,TRBJ2-5,CASSLQGIQETQYF
TRBV27,TRBJ2-1,CASSSSFGGGSEQFF
TRBV24-1,TRBJ1-3,CATSEARQGPGNTIYF